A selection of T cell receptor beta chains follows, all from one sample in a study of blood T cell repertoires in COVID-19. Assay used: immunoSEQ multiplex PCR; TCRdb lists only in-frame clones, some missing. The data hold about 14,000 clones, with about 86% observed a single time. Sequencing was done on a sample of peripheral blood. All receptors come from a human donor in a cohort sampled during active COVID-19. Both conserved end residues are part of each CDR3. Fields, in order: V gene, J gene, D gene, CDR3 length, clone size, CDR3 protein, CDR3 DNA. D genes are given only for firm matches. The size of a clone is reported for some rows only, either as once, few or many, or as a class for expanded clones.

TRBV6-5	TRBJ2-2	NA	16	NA	CASSLQGSANTGELFF	TGTGCCAGCAGTTTACAGGGCAGCGCGAACACCGGGGAGCTGTTTTTT
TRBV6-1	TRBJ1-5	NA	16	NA	CASSEARGLGSQPQHF	TGTGCCAGCAGTGAAGCGCGTGGGCTGGGGAGTCAGCCCCAGCATTTT
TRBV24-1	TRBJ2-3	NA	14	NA	CATSDFTETDTQYF	TGTGCCACCAGTGATTTTACAGAGACAGATACGCAGTATTTT
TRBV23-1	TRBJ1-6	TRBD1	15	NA	CARSLLTGSYSPLHF	TGCGCCAGAAGTCTACTGACAGGGAGTTATTCACCCCTCCACTTT
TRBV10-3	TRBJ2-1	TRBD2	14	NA	CAISDLRTSNEQFF	TGTGCCATCAGTGACCTCAGGACTAGTAATGAGCAGTTCTTC
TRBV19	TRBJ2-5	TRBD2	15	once	CASSIRRESRETQYF	TGTGCCAGTAGTATACGGCGGGAGAGTAGAGAGACCCAGTACTTC
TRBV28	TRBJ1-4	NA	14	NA	CASSLGGREEKLFF	TGTGCCAGCAGTTTAGGGGGCAGGGAGGAAAAACTGTTTTTT
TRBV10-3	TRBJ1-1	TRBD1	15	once	CAIITTGQGGTEAFF	TGTGCCATCATAACGACAGGACAGGGAGGGACTGAAGCTTTCTTT
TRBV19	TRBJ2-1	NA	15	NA	CASSRYSGHYNEQFF	TGTGCCAGTAGTAGATACAGCGGTCATTACAATGAGCAGTTCTTC
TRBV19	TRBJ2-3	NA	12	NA	CASRQDIDTQYF	TGTGCCAGTCGACAAGATATAGATACGCAGTATTTT
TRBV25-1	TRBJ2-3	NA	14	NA	CASSESESTDTQYF	TGTGCCAGCAGTGAGTCCGAGAGCACAGATACGCAGTATTTT
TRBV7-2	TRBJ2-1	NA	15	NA	CASSLSGGHNNEQFF	TGTGCCAGCAGCCTCTCTGGTGGGCACAACAATGAGCAGTTCTTC
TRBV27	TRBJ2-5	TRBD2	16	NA	CASTPLAGGYQETQYF	TGTGCCAGCACTCCCCTGGCGGGAGGGTACCAAGAGACCCAGTACTTC
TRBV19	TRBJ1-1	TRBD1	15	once	CASSMTGGGNTEAFF	TGTGCCAGTAGTATGACAGGGGGCGGAAACACTGAAGCTTTCTTT
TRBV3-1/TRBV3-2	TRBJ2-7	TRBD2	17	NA	CASSLLREGSGSYEQYF	TGTGCCAGCAGCCTCCTCAGGGAGGGTAGCGGGAGCTACGAGCAGTACTTC
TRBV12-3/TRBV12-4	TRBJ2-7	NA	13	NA	CASSFTFPYEQYF	TGTGCCAGCAGTTTTACATTCCCCTACGAGCAGTACTTC
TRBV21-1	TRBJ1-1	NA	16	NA	CASSKGRGPMNTEAFF	TGTGCCAGCAGCAAAGGGCGGGGTCCCATGAACACTGAAGCTTTCTTT
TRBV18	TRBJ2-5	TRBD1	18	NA	CASSSTSAGQGPGETQYF	TGTGCCAGCTCCTCCACCTCCGCGGGACAGGGGCCTGGAGAGACCCAGTACTTC
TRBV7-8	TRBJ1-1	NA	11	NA	CASMGGTEAFF	TGTGCCAGCATGGGGGGCACTGAAGCTTTCTTT
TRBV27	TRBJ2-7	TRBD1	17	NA	CASSRRTGEGSSYEQYF	TGTGCCAGCAGTCGCCGGACAGGCGAAGGAAGCTCCTACGAGCAGTACTTC